The rows below give T cell receptor beta chains drawn from one sample of a study of cytotoxic CD8 clonotypes in ibrutinib-treated CLL. The protocol was immunoSEQ multiplex PCR, while the TCRdb copy is restricted to in-frame clones and leaves out a portion. This sample has 150,000 or so clones, with more than 70% found just once. This material consisted of PBMCs, taken after 36 months of ibrutinib treatment. Receptor source: a human donor with chronic lymphocytic leukemia. Each CDR3 is given with its conserved first and last residue. D genes are given only for firm matches. Only part of the rows carry a size: once, few, many, or a class if the clone is expanded.

15	TRBD2	TRBV27	TRBJ2-7	few	TGTGCCAGCAGTTCACTAGCGGGGGGCTATGACGAGCAGTACTTC	CASSSLAGGYDEQYF
11	.	TRBV30	TRBJ2-3	.	TGTGCCTGGAGTCCCGCAGATACGCAGTATTTT	CAWSPADTQYF
13	.	TRBV11-2	TRBJ2-5	.	TGTGCCAGCACCGCGGACCTCTCGGGGGCCCAGTACTTC	CASTADLSGAQYF
15	.	TRBV7-9	TRBJ1-1	.	TGTGCCAGCAGCTTAGTTCGGGGCATGAACACTGAAGCTTTCTTT	CASSLVRGMNTEAFF
15	.	TRBV2	TRBJ1-2	once	TGTGCCAGCAGTGGCCTCAAGGGTTACGACTATGGCTACACCTTC	CASSGLKGYDYGYTF
16	.	TRBV6-5	TRBJ2-5	.	TGTGCCAGCAGTTCTCTGGGAGACCGGCACCAAGAGACCCAGTACTTC	CASSSLGDRHQETQYF
14	.	TRBV29-1	TRBJ1-4	.	TGCAGCGGGACACAAGGCGCGGCTAATGAAAAACTGTTTTTT	CSGTQGAANEKLFF
14	.	TRBV5-1	TRBJ1-4	.	TGCGCCAGCAGCTTGACAGGACAAAATGAAAAACTGTTTTTT	CASSLTGQNEKLFF
14	TRBD1	TRBV5-1	TRBJ1-2	.	TGCGCCAGCAGCTCGGCAGGGGGCCGGTATGGCTACACCTTC	CASSSAGGRYGYTF
13	.	TRBV19	TRBJ1-5	few	TGTGCCAGTAGTATCCGCTTGGCCCAGCCCCAGCATTTT	CASSIRLAQPQHF
12	.	TRBV5-6	TRBJ1-1	.	TGTGCCAGCAGCTTTGGGGTCACTGAAGCTTTCTTT	CASSFGVTEAFF
12	.	TRBV29-1	TRBJ2-7	.	TGCAGCGTTGACGCCAGGGGCTGCGAGCAGTACTTC	CSVDARGCEQYF
13	.	TRBV6-5	TRBJ1-1	.	TGTGCCAGCAGGGCCGCTGAGGGCACTGAAGCTTTCTTT	CASRAAEGTEAFF
14	TRBD1	TRBV5-1	TRBJ1-4	.	TGCGCCAGCAGATCAACAGGGGGCGAAGGAAAACTGTTTTTT	CASRSTGGEGKLFF
13	.	TRBV11-3	TRBJ2-2	few	TGTGCCAGCAGCTTACACGGTCTCGGGGAGCTGTTTTTT	CASSLHGLGELFF
14	.	TRBV4-1	TRBJ1-1	.	TGCGCCAGCAGCCCCCGGGACTTGAACACTGAAGCTTTCTTT	CASSPRDLNTEAFF
15	TRBD1	TRBV29-1	TRBJ1-5	once	TGCAGCGTGGAGACAGGGGAGGGCGGCAATCAGCCCCAGCATTTT	CSVETGEGGNQPQHF
14	.	TRBV10-2	TRBJ2-5	.	TGCGCCAGCAGGGCCCAGGCTGGGAGGGAGACCCAGTACTTC	CASRAQAGRETQYF
14	.	TRBV18	TRBJ1-2	.	TGTGCCAGCTCACCGACCCAGGACGGCTATGGCTACACCTTC	CASSPTQDGYGYTF
16	.	TRBV15	TRBJ2-1	.	TGTGCCACCAGCAGGGTCGTACTTATGGGCAACAATGAGCAGTTCTTC	CATSRVVLMGNNEQFF
14	TRBD1	TRBV11-2	TRBJ1-1	.	TGTGTCAGCAGCTTGAACCCAGGGGGAACTGAAGCTTTCTTT	CVSSLNPGGTEAFF
15	TRBD1	TRBV10-1	TRBJ2-3	once	TGCGCCAGCAGCACAGGGGGCGTGAGCACAGATACGCAGTATTTT	CASSTGGVSTDTQYF
15	TRBD1	TRBV7-8	TRBJ2-7	.	TGTGCCAGCAGCTTAGAGGGCAGGGGGATCTACGAGCAGTACTTC	CASSLEGRGIYEQYF
14	TRBD1	TRBV5-8	TRBJ1-2	.	TGTGCCAGCAGAATGGCAGGGGGGGCATATGGCTACACCTTC	CASRMAGGAYGYTF